This T cell receptor (beta chain) was identified during a study of T cell responses to AZD1222 COVID-19 vaccine. Remarks on this clone: Its specificity is unknown.

V was pared by 3 bases and J by 1 base, with 3 bases of the junction left unmatched. The CDR3 has 16 residues. Germline CDR1 reads LNHDA; CDR2 reads SQIVND (reference sequence). Assay: immunoSEQ multiplex PCR; the TCRdb copy retains only in-frame clones and omits some. This table has fewer than 150,000 clones, about 93% appearing once. Pooling covered second doses at about 4 or about 12 weeks. Study-level results: The breadth and depth of Spike-specific TCRs increased once two AZD1222 doses had been given. In the spike-specific TCR repertoire, nearly half reportedly target unmutated variant regions. Most donors were white British, females outnumbered males, and clonal diversity was possibly underestimated.

Source: peripheral blood, taken 28 days after the second AZD1222 dose. The chain recombines TRBV19 with TRBJ1-5; TRBD1 aligns across 10 bases. The sequence came from an adult who received the AZD1222 COVID-19 vaccine. The CDR3, as DNA: TGTGCCAGTAGTATCGACAGGGGGCAAAGCAATCAGCCCCAGCATTTT. Protein: CASSIDRGQSNQPQHF. The full variable domain, in which reference TRBV19 and TRBJ1-5 provide the parts outside the CDR3, is DGGITQSPKYLFRKEGQNVTLSCEQNLNHDAMYWYRQDPGQGLRLIYYSQIVNDFQKGDIAEGYSVSREKKESFPLTVTSAQKNPTAFYLCASSIDRGQSNQPQHFGDGTRLSIL.